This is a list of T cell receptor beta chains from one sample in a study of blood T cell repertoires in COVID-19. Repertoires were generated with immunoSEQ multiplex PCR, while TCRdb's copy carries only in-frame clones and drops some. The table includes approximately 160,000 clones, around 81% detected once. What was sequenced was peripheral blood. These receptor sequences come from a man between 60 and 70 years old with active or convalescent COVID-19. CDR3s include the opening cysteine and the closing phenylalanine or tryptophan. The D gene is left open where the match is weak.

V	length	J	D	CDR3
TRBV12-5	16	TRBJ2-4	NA	CASGLVPILAKNIQYF
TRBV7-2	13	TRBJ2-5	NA	CASSFGVRETQYF
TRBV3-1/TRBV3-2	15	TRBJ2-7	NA	CASSQDPGGTYEQYF
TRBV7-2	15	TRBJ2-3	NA	CASSLAGGTTDTQYF
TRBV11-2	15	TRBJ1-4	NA	CASSLGPGTNEKLFF
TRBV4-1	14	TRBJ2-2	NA	CASSQDTYTGELFF
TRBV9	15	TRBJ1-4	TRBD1	CASSARQGTNEKLFF
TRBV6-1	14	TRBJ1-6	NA	CASSEYGANSPLHF
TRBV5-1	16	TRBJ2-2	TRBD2	CASSFGTSGNTGELFF
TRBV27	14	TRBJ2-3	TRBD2	CASIQRGYTDTQYF
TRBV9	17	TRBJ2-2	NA	CASSPPRQEAGTGELFF
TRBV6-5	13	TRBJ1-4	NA	CASRTRTGEKLFF
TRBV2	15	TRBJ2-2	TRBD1	CASSLQGLNTGELFF
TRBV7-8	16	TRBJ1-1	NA	CASSPHVGGMNTEAFF
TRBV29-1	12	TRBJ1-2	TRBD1	CSAGETGHGYTF
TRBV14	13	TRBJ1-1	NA	CASRVTGVTEAFF
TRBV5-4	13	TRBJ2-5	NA	CASSLVGVETQYF
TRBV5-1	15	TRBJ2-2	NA	CASSGGSTSAGELFF
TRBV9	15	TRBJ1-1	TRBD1	CASSGGTGLNTEAFF